The 6 T cell receptor beta chains in this list originate from one sample, sequenced in a study of blood T cell repertoires in COVID-19. Produced via immunoSEQ multiplex PCR; TCRdb's table is partial and in-frame only. The sample includes over 140,000 clones, approximately 84% of them seen just once. Sequenced: peripheral blood. The receptors come from an older woman with acute or convalescent COVID-19.

J is TRBJ2-5 and V is TRBV18, with D possibly being TRBD2 (6 bases). Trimming stripped 3 bases from V and 4 bases from J, with 9 bases between. The CDR3 sequence is 13 residues long. Germline assignment: CDR1 KGHSH and CDR2 LQKENI. In DNA form, the CDR3 reads TGTGCCAGCTCACCGGGAGGCGGAGAGACCCAGTACTTC. Translating it yields CASSPGGGETQYF. Complete variable domain (other parts from reference TRBV18 and TRBJ2-5): NAGVMQNPRHLVRRRGQEARLRCSPMKGHSHVYWYRQLPEEGLKFMVYLQKENIIDESGMPKERFSAEFPKEGPSILRIQQVVRGDSAAYFCASSPGGGETQYFGPGTRLLVL.

The chain links TRBV4-3 to TRBJ1-1; weak D call: TRBD1 (6 bases). Germline values: CDR1 LGHNA, CDR2 YSLEER. V was shortened by 4 bases and J by 0 bases, with 12 bases between the two germline ends. This CDR3 has 15 residues. CDR3 in amino acids: CASSPVGGLNTEAFF. The CDR3 nucleotides are TGCGCCAGCAGCCCAGTCGGGGGGCTGAACACTGAAGCTTTCTTT.

J is TRBJ1-2 and V is TRBV20-1, with 7 bases aligning to TRBD1. CDR1 is DFQATT, CDR2 SNEGSKA, per germline (reference sequence). Trimming removed 3 bases from V and 1 base from J; junction bases left unmatched: 2. CDR3 size: 13 residues. This chain's CDR3 is CSASDRVNYGYTF. CDR3 DNA: TGCAGTGCTAGTGACAGGGTTAACTATGGCTACACCTTC.

This clone was counted between two and nine times. V gene TRBV14 combines with J gene TRBJ2-1, with 8 bases matching TRBD1. Germline CDR1 reads SGHDN; CDR2 reads FVKESK. V shed 4 bases, J shed 0 bases, and the junction held 2 bases outside the gene matches. The CDR3 is 15 residues long. CDR3 sequence reads: CASSRRGLSYNEQFF. The CDR3 DNA follows: TGTGCCAGCAGCCGCAGGGGGCTCTCCTACAATGAGCAGTTCTTC. Drawing the rest from reference TRBV14 and TRBJ2-1, the complete variable domain is EAGVTQFPSHSVIEKGQTVTLRCDPISGHDNLYWYRRVMGKEIKFLLHFVKESKQDESGMPNNRFLAERTGGTYSTLKVQPAELEDSGVYFCASSRRGLSYNEQFFGPGTRLTVL.

The chain has TRBV18 and TRBJ2-7; 8 bases line up with TRBD1. Looked up from germline, CDR1 is KGHSH and CDR2 is LQKENI. Trimming took 6 bases from V and 1 from J; bases not matched to a gene: 5. The CDR3 runs to 14 residues. The CDR3 nucleotides are TGTGCCAGCTCTCCAGGGACAGGATCCTACGAGCAGTACTTC. It codes for CASSPGTGSYEQYF.

The chain has TRBV10-2 and TRBJ2-7, with 10 nucleotides matching TRBD1. Unmatched junction bases numbered 10, after V lost 4 bases and J lost 4 bases. In germline, CDR1 is WSHSY, CDR2 SAAADI. This CDR3 has 16 residues. This CDR3 is CASSGGRGQGKYEQYF. DNA for the CDR3: TGCGCCAGCAGTGGGGGTCGGGGACAGGGGAAGTACGAGCAGTACTTC.